These 3 T cell receptor beta chains originate from one sample sequenced in a study of shared clonotypes between healthy human individuals. Here immunoSEQ multiplex PCR was the method, and the copy in TCRdb shows in-frame clones only, minus some. The table has about 1.1 million clones, approximately 77% seen once; the top ten hold roughly 0.82%. Sequenced: memory CD4+ T cells from PBMCs. Noted subset: CD45RA-negative fraction. The receptors originated from a man between 18 and 35 years old in good health. Some clones in this sample may be carry-over from other donors' samples.

The rearrangement links TRBV6-4 to TRBJ1-2; 8 nucleotides align to TRBD1. The V gene's germline CDR1 is MRHNA and CDR2 SNTAGT. V gave up 6 bases and J gave up 6 bases; unmatched junction bases: 6. This CDR3 contains 13 residues. The CDR3 coding sequence is TGTGCCAGCAGAGGAGGACAGGGTCATGGCTACACCTTC. It codes for CASRGGQGHGYTF.

As for this clone: Possible read error: a much larger clone is one base away. This CDR3 is also generated by other DNA sequences in the sample. The chain combines TRBV7-9 with TRBJ2-5, with D perhaps matching TRBD2 (5 bases). This CDR3 has 11 residues. Deletions cut 5 bases from V and 7 bases from J, with 8 bases between. The germline V gene encodes CDR1 SEHNR and CDR2 FQNEAQ (reference sequence). The CDR3 loop is CASSREGTQYF. CDR3 DNA sequence: TGTGCCAGCAGCCGAGAGGGGACCCAGTACTTC.

In this sample, this clone turned up a few times. The rearrangement uses TRBV10-1 and TRBJ1-5; TRBD1 agrees at 7 bases. Trimming cost V 8 bases and J 0 bases; bases outside gene matches: 4. CDR1 WNHNN and CDR2 SYGVQD come from the germline V gene (reference sequence). This CDR3 has 14 residues. The CDR3 here is CASDRVYSNQPQHF. The CDR3 region has the DNA TGCGCCAGCGACAGGGTATATAGCAATCAGCCCCAGCATTTT.